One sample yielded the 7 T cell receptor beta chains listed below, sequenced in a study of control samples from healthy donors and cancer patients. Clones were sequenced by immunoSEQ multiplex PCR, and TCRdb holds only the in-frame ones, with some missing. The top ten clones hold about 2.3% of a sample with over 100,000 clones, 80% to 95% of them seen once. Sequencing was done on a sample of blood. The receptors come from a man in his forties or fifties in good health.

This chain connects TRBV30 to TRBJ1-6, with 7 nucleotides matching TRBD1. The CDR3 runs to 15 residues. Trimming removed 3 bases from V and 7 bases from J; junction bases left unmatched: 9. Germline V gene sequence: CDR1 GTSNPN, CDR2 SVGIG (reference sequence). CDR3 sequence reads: CAWRTTGTANSPLHF. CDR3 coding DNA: TGTGCCTGGAGGACGACAGGGACAGCGAATTCACCCCTCCACTTT.

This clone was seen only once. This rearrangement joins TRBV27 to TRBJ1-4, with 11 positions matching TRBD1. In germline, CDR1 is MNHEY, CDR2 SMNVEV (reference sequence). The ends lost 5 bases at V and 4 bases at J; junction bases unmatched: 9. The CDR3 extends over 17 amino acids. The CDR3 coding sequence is TGTGCCAGCAGTCCACGGACAGGGGGCCCTCTTAATGAAAAACTGTTTTTT. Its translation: CASSPRTGGPLNEKLFF. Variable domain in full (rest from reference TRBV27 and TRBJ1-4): EAQVTQNPRYLITVTGKKLTVTCSQNMNHEYMSWYRQDPGLGLRQIYYSMNVEVTDKGDVPEGYKVSRKEKRNFPLILESPSPNQTSLYFCASSPRTGGPLNEKLFFGSGTQLSVL.

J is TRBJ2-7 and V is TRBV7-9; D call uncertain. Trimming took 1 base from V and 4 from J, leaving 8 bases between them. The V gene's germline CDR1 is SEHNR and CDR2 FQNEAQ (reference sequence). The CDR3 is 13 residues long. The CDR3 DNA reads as TGTGCCAGCAGCTTAGGTACGGGTTACGAGCAGTACTTC. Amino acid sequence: CASSLGTGYEQYF.

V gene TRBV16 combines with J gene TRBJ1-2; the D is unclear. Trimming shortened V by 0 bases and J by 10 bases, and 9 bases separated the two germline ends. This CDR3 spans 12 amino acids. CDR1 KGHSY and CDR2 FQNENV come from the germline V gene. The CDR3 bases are TGTGCCAGCAGCCAATCGAGCCAGCCCTACACCTTC. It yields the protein CASSQSSQPYTF.

The CDR3 coding sequence is TGTGCCAGCAGGGCCGGGACGGACTATGGCTACACCTTC. Protein: CASRAGTDYGYTF. The chain employs TRBV6-5 and TRBJ1-2; D is perhaps TRBD1 (5 bases). CDR3 length equals 13 residues. V lost 6 bases and J lost 3, with 11 bases in between. Germline loops: CDR1 MNHEY, CDR2 SVGAGI.

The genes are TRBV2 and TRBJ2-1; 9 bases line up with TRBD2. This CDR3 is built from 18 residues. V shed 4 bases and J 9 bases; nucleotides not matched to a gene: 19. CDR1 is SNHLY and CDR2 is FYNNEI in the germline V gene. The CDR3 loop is CASSGLPSGVPGGSEQFF. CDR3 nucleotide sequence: TGTGCCAGCAGTGGATTGCCTAGCGGGGTTCCTGGGGGCAGTGAGCAGTTCTTC.

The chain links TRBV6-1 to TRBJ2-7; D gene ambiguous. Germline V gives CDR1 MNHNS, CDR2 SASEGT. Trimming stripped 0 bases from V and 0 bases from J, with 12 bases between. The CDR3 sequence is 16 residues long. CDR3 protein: CASSEAQLGNSYEQYF. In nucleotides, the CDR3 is TGTGCCAGCAGTGAAGCGCAGCTCGGCAACTCCTACGAGCAGTACTTC.